This entry concerns a single T cell receptor (beta chain). Its antigen is unidentified. Germline V CDR1 and CDR2: MGHRA, YSYEKL. This CDR3 contains 15 residues. The V gene end was trimmed by 6 bases and the J gene end by 6 bases; junction bases not matched to a gene: 7. The data are from a study of PD-L1 blockade in urothelial cancer. On the study more broadly: Male sex and bladder-origin urothelial cancer characterized twenty-five of the 29 patients. Samples came from 3 weeks, at the second dose, and 6 weeks into treatment. T cells numbered a median of around 140,000 in the blood samples. Study findings and constraints: Below-median TCR clonality that was measured in pretreatment blood predicted better survival.

Only in-frame clones appear in the TCRdb table, and some are missing; sequencing was by immunoSEQ multiplex PCR. Of roughly 40,000 clones listed, about 89% are singletons. Time point specified: pretreatment peripheral blood. The sample here was PBMCs, taken around atezolizumab (anti-PD-L1) treatment. The chain has TRBV4-1 and TRBJ1-4; TRBD1 agrees at 10 bases. This clonotype was sampled from an older woman with urothelial cancer. CDR3 in DNA: TGCGCCAGCAGGAAGATAGGGACAGGGGATGAAAAACTGTTTTTT. Protein sequence: CASRKIGTGDEKLFF.